The present TCR beta chain was sequenced within a study of control samples from healthy donors and cancer patients. Profiled with immunoSEQ multiplex PCR; TCRdb holds only in-frame clones, not every one. The repertoire holds approximately 93,000 clones, with roughly 91% as singletons. This clone appeared a single time. The receptor was derived from a woman between 50 and 59 years old with colorectal cancer. Source material: PBMCs.

This chain's CDR3 is CATSRDPGATNEKLFF. The CDR3 coding sequence is TGTGCCACCAGCAGAGATCCGGGGGCGACCAATGAAAAACTGTTTTTT. The chain is built from TRBV15 and TRBJ1-4, with a weak D call TRBD1 (6 bases). CDR3 size: 16 residues. CDR1 and CDR2 (germline): LNHNV, YYDKDF (reference sequence). Trimming took 0 bases from V and 5 from J, leaving 13 bases between them.